Detailed here is one TCR beta chain. The antigen remains unidentified. One end of the junction varies from germline; a read error may be responsible. The sample originates from a study of T cells after yellow fever vaccination. Germline V lookup: CDR1 SGHTA, CDR2 FQGTGA. The CDR3 is 15 amino acids. TCRdb used MiXCR to reprocess the 5' RACE reads, holding one entry per CDR3 protein. This table holds hundreds of thousands of distinct CDR3 sequences, about 3.5% found once. The study's findings and limits: Clones that expanded after primary vaccination mostly reappeared after the booster (around 96% CD4, roughly 87% CD8).

The J gene is TRBJ2-1, the V gene TRBV7-3, with D tentatively TRBD2 (6 bases). The sample was PBMCs, taken on the day of the yellow fever booster vaccination. This receptor was identified in a man aged 18-30 years who received the YFV17D yellow fever vaccine. The CDR3: CASSRTGDSYNEQSF. The CDR3 nucleotides read TGTGCCAGCAGCCGAACGGGGGACTCCTACAATGAGCAGTCCTTC.